The clone carrying this T cell receptor (beta chain) has just a few counts. Its antigen remains unidentified. This sample is part of a study of cytomegalovirus exposure and HLA in healthy donors. As for the study in general: 81% of 300 to 450 genotyped donors fell in the Caucasian-associated ancestry cluster.

A multiplex PCR was run with 60 Vbeta primers and 13 Jbeta primers. Profiling relied on immunoSEQ multiplex PCR, and the TCRdb table lists in-frame clones only, not all of them. Altogether roughly 98,000 clones are present, approximately 76% being singletons, with the ten largest covering 1.5% to 2.5%. Trimming pared 2 bases from V and 3 bases from J, leaving 11 bases between. Per germline, CDR1 MGHDK and CDR2 SYGVNS. There are 14 residues in the CDR3. Study-level results: Using a false discovery rate of 0.05, a later analysis showed that approximately 18,000 TCR beta sequences were associated with HLA alleles.

The material sequenced was PBMCs. The V and J genes are TRBV25-1 and TRBJ2-7; no clear D gene. This TCR was recovered from a middle-aged man in good health and CMV-seronegative. The CDR3 here is CASSESDSLYEQYF. The CDR3 coding sequence is TGTGCCAGCAGTGAAAGCGACTCCCTCTACGAGCAGTACTTC.